Listed here are 25 T cell receptor beta chains from one sample, sequenced in a study of control samples from healthy donors and cancer patients. Generated by immunoSEQ multiplex PCR, the TCRdb table keeps only in-frame clones and is missing some. The profile shows some 120,000 clones, just over 90% of them singletons. Sequencing was performed on PBMCs. Receptors were obtained from a man between 50 and 59 years old with head and neck cancer.

The rearrangement uses TRBV18 and TRBJ1-5, with D unclear. Germline CDR1 KGHSH, CDR2 LQKENI. The CDR3 consists of 13 residues. Trimming shortened V by 9 bases and J by 3 bases, and 12 bases separated the two germline ends. CDR3 nucleotide sequence: TGTGCCAGTTCCTTAAGCACCAATCAGCCCCAGCATTTT. Its protein product is CASSLSTNQPQHF.

The chain links TRBV28 to TRBJ1-2; D is undetermined. Trimming removed 4 bases from V and 8 bases from J, with 17 bases in between. Germline V gene sequence: CDR1 MDHEN, CDR2 SYDVKM. This CDR3 contains 14 residues. CDR3 region: CASSSTGPSRGYTF. The CDR3 coding sequence is TGTGCCAGCAGTTCAACCGGGCCGTCGCGGGGCTACACCTTC.

The chain couples TRBV2 to TRBJ2-5; TRBD2 is a possible D gene (5 bases). Germline CDR1 SNHLY, CDR2 FYNNEI. The CDR3 totals 12 residues. The CDR3 DNA is TGTGCTATAGGACTCTCCTGGGAGACCCAGTACTTC. Protein sequence: CAIGLSWETQYF.

V usage is TRBV7-2 and J usage is TRBJ1-1; D is unresolved. Germline V gene data show CDR1 as SGHTA and CDR2 as FQGNSA. The CDR3 covers 13 residues. V lost 3 bases and J lost 6, with 11 bases in between. This chain's CDR3 is CASSFAGEAEAFF. The CDR3 bases are TGTGCCAGCAGCTTCGCCGGGGAGGCTGAAGCTTTCTTT. The whole variable domain, filled in from reference TRBV7-2 and TRBJ1-1, reads GAGVSQSPSNKVTEKGKDVELRCDPISGHTALYWYRQSLGQGLEFLIYFQGNSAPDKSGLPSDRFSAERTGGSVSTLTIQRTQQEDSAVYLCASSFAGEAEAFFGQGTRLTVV.

V is TRBV28 and J is TRBJ1-2; TRBD1 matches at 8 bases. Looked up from germline, CDR1 is MDHEN and CDR2 is SYDVKM. CDR3 size: 14 residues. V dropped 6 bases and J dropped 4; count of bases not matched to a gene: 7. Here the CDR3 reads CASSRTGRVYGYTF. The DNA of the CDR3 is TGTGCCAGCAGCCGGACAGGGCGGGTCTATGGCTACACCTTC.

This rearrangement joins TRBV5-1 to TRBJ2-1, with 7 nucleotides matching TRBD1. J gave up 5 bases and V 2 bases, and 7 bases lay outside the gene matches. Germline CDR1 SGHRS, CDR2 YFSETQ. The CDR3 contains 15 residues. The DNA for the CDR3 is TGCGCCAGCAGCTTCGGGGACAGACTTAACAATGAGCAGTTCTTC. Translation gives CASSFGDRLNNEQFF. The full variable domain, completed using reference TRBV5-1 and TRBJ2-1, is KAGVTQTPRYLIKTRGQQVTLSCSPISGHRSVSWYQQTPGQGLQFLFEYFSETQRNKGNFPGRFSGRQFSNSRSEMNVSTLELGDSALYLCASSFGDRLNNEQFFGPGTRLTVL.

This clone occurred once. The chain is built from TRBV11-3 and TRBJ2-3; D is unclear. CDR3 length: 14 amino acids. V was trimmed by 1 base and J by 3 bases, leaving 8 bases between them. Germline V CDR1 and CDR2: SGHNT, YENEEA. CDR3 coding DNA: TGTGCCAGCAGCTTAGGGTCGGAGACAGATACGCAGTATTTT. This sequence encodes CASSLGSETDTQYF.

The chain is built from TRBV4-2 and TRBJ2-3; D not certain. The CDR3 is 15 residues long. V shed 1 base and J shed 2 bases, with 10 bases lying between them. Per germline, CDR1 LGHNA and CDR2 YNFKEQ. This chain's CDR3 is CASSQGVAATDTQYF. Written as DNA, the CDR3 is TGTGCCAGCAGCCAAGGTGTGGCGGCCACAGATACGCAGTATTTT.

In DNA, the CDR3 is TGTGCCAGTTTCGAGGGCCTGAATGAAAAACTGTTTTTT. Protein sequence: CASFEGLNEKLFF. This chain uses TRBV19 with TRBJ1-4; D call uncertain. Germline loops: CDR1 LNHDA, CDR2 SQIVND (reference sequence). The CDR3 runs to 13 residues. V shed 8 bases and J shed 5 bases, with 12 bases lying between them.

V and J are TRBV6-6 and TRBJ1-2; 8 nucleotides line up with TRBD1. The CDR3 runs to 15 residues. J gave up 8 bases and V 2 bases, and 10 bases lay outside the gene matches. Germline V lookup: CDR1 MNHNY, CDR2 SVGAGI (reference sequence). CDR3 in amino acids: CASSYMPGGARGYTF. The CDR3 nucleotides read TGTGCCAGCAGTTACATGCCAGGGGGCGCGCGGGGCTACACCTTC.

The chain links TRBV24-1 to TRBJ1-5; unclear D gene. Deletions cut 5 bases from V and 0 bases from J, with 7 bases between. The CDR3 is made up of 14 amino acids. Germline V gene data show CDR1 as KGHDR and CDR2 as SFDVKD. CDR3 protein: CATSASSSNQPQHF. The CDR3 DNA follows: TGTGCCACCAGTGCCAGTAGTAGCAATCAGCCCCAGCATTTT.

J is TRBJ2-7 and V is TRBV7-9, with D perhaps TRBD1 (5 bases). The length of the CDR3 is 12 residues. V lost 5 bases, J lost 4 bases, and 9 bases lay in between. Per germline, CDR1 SEHNR and CDR2 FQNEAQ (reference sequence). DNA of the CDR3: TGTGCCAGCAGCCCAAGACAGTACGAGCAGTACTTC. It is translated as CASSPRQYEQYF.

J is TRBJ2-2 and V is TRBV2, with D hard to call. Germline-derived CDR1 and CDR2 are SNHLY and FYNNEI. V lost 7 bases to trimming and J lost 7 bases, with 7 bases between them. The CDR3 is 11 residues long. CDR3 DNA sequence: TGTGCCAGCACCCGGAGCGGGGAGCTGTTTTTT. Its protein product is CASTRSGELFF.

The chain employs TRBV12-3 or TRBV12-4 and TRBJ1-5; unclear D gene. V lost 4 bases to trimming and J lost 3 bases, with 7 bases between them. The CDR3 runs 13 residues. The CDR3 coding sequence is TGTGCCAGCAGTTCGAGGGACAATCAGCCCCAGCATTTT. Protein: CASSSRDNQPQHF.

V usage is TRBV5-1 and J usage is TRBJ2-7; the D is unclear. Trimming took 1 base from V and 0 from J, leaving 11 bases between them. Germline V gives CDR1 SGHRS, CDR2 YFSETQ. This CDR3 is 15 amino acids long. DNA of the CDR3: TGCGCCAGCAGCTTGAGCACTTCGAGCTCCTACGAGCAGTACTTC. Residues: CASSLSTSSSYEQYF.

The chain combines TRBV4-1 with TRBJ2-5; no reliable D call. Trimming took 0 bases from V and 0 from J, leaving 14 bases between them. The CDR3 has 17 amino acids. The germline V gene encodes CDR1 MGHRA and CDR2 YSYEKL. CDR3 nucleotide sequence: TGCGCCAGCAGCCAAGATCGAAGCGCTTCGTACCAAGAGACCCAGTACTTC. It encodes CASSQDRSASYQETQYF.

This clone was detected only once. V usage is TRBV28 and J usage is TRBJ1-6, with TRBD1 as a possible D gene (6 bases). CDR3 length: 14 amino acids. The V and J ends lost 7 bases and 9 bases respectively, with 16 bases between them. The germline gives CDR1 MDHEN, CDR2 SYDVKM. The CDR3 here is CASTTPGVGSPLHF. The CDR3 DNA reads TGTGCCAGCACCACCCCAGGGGTTGGTTCACCCCTCCACTTT.

A note on this clone: The sample has other DNA sequences that encode this CDR3 too. The chain carries TRBV3-1 (or the pseudogene TRBV3-2) and TRBJ2-3; no reliable D call. Germline-derived CDR1 and CDR2 are LGHDT and YNNKEL (reference sequence). V gave up 2 bases and J gave up 2 bases, with 8 bases separating them. The CDR3 is 14 amino acids. CDR3 DNA: TGTGCCAGCAGCCAAATGAGCCTCACAGATACGCAGTATTTT. This translates into CASSQMSLTDTQYF.

This clone was seen a handful of times. The V call is TRBV18, the J call TRBJ2-3; D uncertain. V was clipped by 3 bases and J by 4 bases, with 5 bases between them. Germline-derived CDR1 and CDR2 are KGHSH and LQKENI. The CDR3 sequence is 12 residues long. The CDR3, as DNA: TGTGCCAGCTCACCTACGTCAGATACGCAGTATTTT. Translation: CASSPTSDTQYF.

The chain couples TRBV7-2 to TRBJ1-1; D not resolved. There are 15 residues in the CDR3. CDR1 and CDR2 from the germline V gene are SGHTA and FQGNSA. Trimming left V 2 bases short and J 4 bases short, with 14 bases between. The CDR3 spells CASSLFVEGTTEAFF. The CDR3 coding sequence is TGTGCCAGCAGCTTATTTGTCGAGGGTACCACTGAAGCTTTCTTT.

CDR3 sequence reads: CAGRNIDSTNEAFF. CDR3 DNA: TGTGCCGGGCGAAACATTGACAGTACCAATGAAGCTTTCTTT. The genes are TRBV27 and TRBJ1-1; D possibly corresponds to TRBD1 (5 bases). Germline CDR1 MNHEY, CDR2 SMNVEV (reference sequence). This CDR3 region has 14 residues. Deletions cut 11 bases from V and 7 bases from J, with 23 bases between.

The chain is built from TRBV4-3 and TRBJ2-1; possibly TRBD1 for D (6 bases). Trimming pared 3 bases from V and 4 bases from J, leaving 7 bases between. The CDR3 is 13 residues long. Germline CDR1 LGHNA, CDR2 YSLEER. The CDR3 protein is CASSQGAYNEQFF. The CDR3, as DNA: TGCGCCAGCAGCCAGGGGGCTTACAATGAGCAGTTCTTC.

Remarks on this clone: This CDR3 is also generated by other DNA sequences in the sample. J is TRBJ1-1 and V is TRBV10-3; D unclear. This CDR3 comprises 13 residues. Trimming removed 0 bases from V and 4 bases from J, with 6 bases in between. Germline CDR1 and CDR2: ENHRY and SYGVKD. Written as DNA, the CDR3 is TGTGCCATCAGTGAGTCCCGGGGCACTGAAGCTTTCTTT. Its protein product is CAISESRGTEAFF.

With respect to this clone: The junction and the germline gene differ at one end; a read error may be behind it. The chain is built from TRBV7-6 and TRBJ2-2; 7 nucleotides match TRBD2. The CDR3 totals 15 residues. Germline assignment: CDR1 SGHVS and CDR2 FNYEAQ. The CDR3: CASSLVGGNIGELFF. The CDR3 DNA sequence: TGTGCCAGCAGCTTAGTGGGGGGGAACATCGGGGAGCTGTTTTTT.

This clone was seen a single time. The chain couples TRBV5-1 to TRBJ2-5; D unresolved. The CDR3 totals 13 residues. Per the germline V gene, CDR1 is SGHRS and CDR2 is YFSETQ. Between the trimmed V and J ends, which lost 1 base and 4 bases, there was a span of 8 bases. CDR3 nucleotide sequence: TGCGCCAGCAGCTTGTTAGCAGTAGAGACCCAGTACTTC. It specifies CASSLLAVETQYF.